A selection of T cell receptor beta chains follows, all from one sample in a study of PD-L1 blockade in urothelial cancer. Data came from immunoSEQ multiplex PCR; TCRdb stores just in-frame clones and leaves some out. The table has about 55,000 clones, around 80% seen once. Source: PBMCs, taken around atezolizumab (anti-PD-L1) treatment. These receptors all come from a man aged 65-85 years with urothelial cancer. CDR3s include the opening cysteine and the closing phenylalanine or tryptophan. A D gene is named only where the DNA matches it firmly.

>TRBJ2-5|TRBD2|TRBV5-3
CARSFGGSPQETQYF
>TRBJ2-5|NA|TRBV7-7
CASSSSGTLRETQYF
>TRBJ1-1|NA|TRBV5-4
CASSLNARGNTEAFF
>TRBJ2-1|TRBD1|TRBV10-1
CASGGGQGTYNEQFF
>TRBJ2-7|TRBD1|TRBV5-6
CASIKRQGIYEQYF
>TRBJ2-4|NA|TRBV9
CASSDERGGIQYF
>TRBJ2-7|NA|TRBV7-2
CASRPTRESPGEQYF
>TRBJ1-1|TRBD1|TRBV7-2
CASSLATGGAFTEAFF
>TRBJ2-1|TRBD1|TRBV5-5
CASSLATGARHEQFF
>TRBJ2-1|TRBD2|TRBV2
CASSPRGYYNEQFF
>TRBJ1-2|NA|TRBV29-1
CSVDPGGEYGYTF
>TRBJ1-2|NA|TRBV5-6
CASSLGQYYGYTF
>TRBJ2-7|TRBD1|TRBV25-1
CASSETGGIWEQYF
>TRBJ1-1|NA|TRBV19
CASSFDRNTEAFF
>TRBJ2-5|TRBD1|TRBV7-9
CASSPSKDRAQETQYF
>TRBJ2-3|TRBD1|TRBV11-2
CASSLDGDRQNTQYF
>TRBJ2-1|TRBD1|TRBV5-1
CASRWTGGREQFF
>TRBJ1-5|NA|TRBV27
CASSFRGGEQPQHF
>TRBJ2-2|NA|TRBV2
CASSETGELFF
>TRBJ2-7|NA|TRBV18
CASSPGRSLYEQYF
>TRBJ1-1|TRBD1|TRBV19
CASSPDPNQDREAFF
>TRBJ1-1|TRBD1|TRBV2
CASRVTGGGTEAFF
>TRBJ2-5|TRBD1|TRBV4-2
CASSQRGTGTRETQYF
>TRBJ2-7|TRBD2|TRBV5-4
CASSRSFGGGTYEQYF
>TRBJ2-5|TRBD1|TRBV5-6
CASSFRRGRETQYF
>TRBJ2-3|TRBD1|TRBV5-1
CASVYGTGMSGDTQYF
>TRBJ1-1|NA|TRBV10-3
CAISEPPRGEAFF
>TRBJ2-4|TRBD1|TRBV7-2
CASSLRGGSGNIQYF
>TRBJ2-7|TRBD2|TRBV5-1
CASSLGTSGGISYEQYF
>TRBJ1-4|NA|TRBV19
CASSIVRTGNEKLFF
>TRBJ2-7|TRBD1|TRBV29-1
CSVTGTGVYEQYF
>TRBJ1-1|TRBD1|TRBV6-1
CASSDVQGYTEAFF
>TRBJ2-3|NA|TRBV5-5
CASSLQDRLATDTQYF
>TRBJ1-4|NA|TRBV2
CASSRTEDNEKLFF
>TRBJ2-1|NA|TRBV7-6
CASSLGGRASSYNEQFF
>TRBJ2-7|TRBD1|TRBV7-6
CASSLGGQGGEQYF
>TRBJ1-5|NA|TRBV19
CASSIPGTKSNQPQHF
>TRBJ2-5|TRBD2|TRBV2
CASSEVAGGPETQYF
>TRBJ1-4|NA|TRBV15
CATSRDRSATNEKLFF
>TRBJ2-5|TRBD2|TRBV7-7
CASSSGTSGPSQETQYF
>TRBJ2-3|TRBD2|TRBV5-1
CASSRLAASSTDTQYF
>TRBJ2-2|NA|TRBV9
CASSVAGVNTGELFF
>TRBJ2-7|TRBD1|TRBV6-5
CASSPTGTGGYEQYF
>TRBJ2-1|TRBD2|TRBV7-9
CASSLEIGLVHEQFF
>TRBJ2-7|NA|TRBV28
CASSLLATSYEQYF
>TRBJ1-6|TRBD1|TRBV19
CASSTTGGRSPLHF
>TRBJ1-4|NA|TRBV4-1
CASSQNSGVGEKLFF
>TRBJ1-2|NA|TRBV7-3
CASSLAPGGYTF
>TRBJ2-7|TRBD1|TRBV18
CASSLGQGYEQYF
>TRBJ2-4|NA|TRBV5-1
CASSLFSAKNIQYF
>TRBJ1-3|NA|TRBV21-1
CASSKAGALIYF
>TRBJ2-5|NA|TRBV9
CASSVVPGSETQYF
>TRBJ1-5|NA|TRBV6-1
CASTLGLRTPQHF
>TRBJ2-2|TRBD1|TRBV19
CASSLGDRGSGELFF
>TRBJ2-3|TRBD1|TRBV11-3
CASSSGQVTDTQYF
>TRBJ2-7|NA|TRBV4-2
CASSTYVSYEQYF
>TRBJ2-7|NA|TRBV28
CASRYRGGFSYEQYF
>TRBJ1-2|NA|TRBV11-3
CASSLNPAGLANYGYTF